This TCR beta chain stems from a study of beta chain features in type 1 diabetes (dated by TCRdb to 2016 to 2019). For context, the study as a whole: Patients and healthy donors did not differ in mean age, gender distribution, total cell number or subset yield. Whereas all 28 donors provided naive and central memory subsets, regulatory and stem cell-like memory subsets were isolated from just 8 patients and roughly eight healthy donors. A total of roughly 99,000,000 sorted cells were examined across all samples, and the number of cells per subset was strongly correlated with RNA yield. The study compared the TCRB repertoires of sorted circulating CD4+ T cell subsets in recently diagnosed type 1 diabetes patients with those in matched healthy donors. The investigation overall reported the following: Naive, central memory and regulatory TCRB repertoires appeared more similar among patients than among healthy donors. Fewer insertions and more nucleotide deletions at VDJ recombination sites were observed in patients with type 1 diabetes, implying thymic rearrangement abnormalities. In all four CD4+ subsets, TCRB CDR3 length was moderately but significantly shorter in type 1 diabetes patients. Shorter templates might be favored by PCR, yet because patient and control samples were amplified and corrected together, any such skew would affect both groups equally. HLA sub-analyses involved small numbers of individuals, so any influence of HLA type on TCRB rearrangement remained unresolved. Because cDNA rather than genomic DNA was sequenced, highly expressing activated cells could have been over-represented, although no difference in activation and CD3 levels was found between groups.

The High Capacity cDNA Reverse Transcription Kit was used to reverse transcribe all of the isolated RNA, meaning that expressed TCRB transcripts were what got sequenced. Deep immunoSEQ sequencing was applied to naive, central memory and regulatory T cell samples, giving an average of roughly 3.3 million total reads per sample. After sorted cells were lysed in RLT buffer, RNA was extracted with DNase-treated RNeasy Micro or Mini kits, with the choice depending on cell number. Each cell subset was processed separately to prevent cross-contamination, with patient and healthy donor samples processed together. The immunoSEQ multiplex PCR was used to amplify TCRB sequences from cDNA, yielding 87-bp fragments that span the CDR3 region. Amplicons were sequenced on the Illumina HiSeq platform. Concerning the study's data processing: PCR bias was corrected computationally using synthetic template baselines, and reads within Hamming distance 2 were collapsed, with unmergeable singletons discarded. Reads were aligned to IMGT to assign V, D and J genes, CDR3 length, and insertions or deletions at six rearrangement sites. Clonotype counts were normalized to sorted cell number within each subset before computing true diversity and Gini coefficients with the tcR R package. The overlap coefficient, calculated on TCRB nucleotide sequences, was used to measure repertoire sharing. As a proxy for the pre-selection repertoire, out-of-frame TCRB sequences from naive cells were analyzed. TCRdb carries this immuneACCESS record with in-frame sequences only. Its versions omit some clonotypes, under half of them owing to an unresolved V gene in the studies checked, with the rest unexplained. V, J and clone size were drawn from that table, and D and trimming were deduced from the DNA. This sample has more than 250,000 clones in its table, and less than 30% of those were observed once. The ten largest clones capture 0.012% of the sample.

A single peripheral blood draw of approximately 120 mL on average was collected from each donor into heparinised tubes. Using a panel that included CD45RO, CCR7, CD25, CD127, CD95 and CD27, naive, central memory, regulatory and stem cell-like memory CD4+ T cells were sorted on a BD FACSAria II. Every sorted population had a purity above 95%. Right away, PBMCs were isolated by Lymphoprep density gradient centrifugation and were stained directly, with no culture step. So that batch effects would be minimized, each experiment stained and sorted samples in pairs, pairing one healthy donor with one patient. The table lists this clone with a few counts. The clone's antigen remains unknown. There are no base qualities to consult, and no much larger clone falls within one base. CDR1 and CDR2 are read off the germline V gene (reference sequence) as LNHNV and YYDKDF. V is cut by 3 bases and J by 0 bases, and the space between the germline ends is 10 bases. Spanning cysteine to phenylalanine, the CDR3 consists of 15 amino acids. Here the CDR3 DNA is all that survives: 45 bases in frame from base 1.

The chain is made from TRBV15 and TRBJ2-3; perhaps TRBD2 is the D gene, with 5 bases matching. The sample was naive CD4+ T cells from blood. This sample's cell subset or site label indicates: true naive CD4+ T cells. The TCR comes from a woman aged 25 to 39 with type 1 diabetes. The sequenced DNA: TGTGCCACCAGCAGGCGTGGGAGTAGCACAGATACGCAGTATTTT. It specifies CATSRRGSSTDTQYF.